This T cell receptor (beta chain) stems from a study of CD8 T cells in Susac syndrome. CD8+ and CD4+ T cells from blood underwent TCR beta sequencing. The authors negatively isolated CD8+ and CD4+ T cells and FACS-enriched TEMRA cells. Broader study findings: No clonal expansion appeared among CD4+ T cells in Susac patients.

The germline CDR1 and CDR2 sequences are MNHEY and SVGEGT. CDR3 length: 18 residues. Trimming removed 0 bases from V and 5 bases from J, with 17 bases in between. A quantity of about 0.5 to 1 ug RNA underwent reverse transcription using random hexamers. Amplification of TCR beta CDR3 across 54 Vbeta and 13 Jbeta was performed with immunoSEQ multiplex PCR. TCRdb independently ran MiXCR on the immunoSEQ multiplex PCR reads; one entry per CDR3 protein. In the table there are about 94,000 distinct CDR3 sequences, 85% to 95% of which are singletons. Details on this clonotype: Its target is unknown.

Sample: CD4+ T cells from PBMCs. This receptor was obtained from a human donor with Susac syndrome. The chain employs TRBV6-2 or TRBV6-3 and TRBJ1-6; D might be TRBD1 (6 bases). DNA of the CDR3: TGTGCCAGCAGTTACTCGATGGAACAGGGCTGGGATAATTCACCCCTCCACTTT. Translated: CASSYSMEQGWDNSPLHF.